Below are 5 T cell receptor beta chains sequenced from a single sample in a study of blood T cells in healthy people across ages. A second PCR of roughly 6 to 12 cycles used a sample-barcoded 5' primer and a J-beta primer mix. Each CDR3 protein is one row after TCRdb ran MiXCR on the 5' RACE reads. The repertoire includes over a million distinct CDR3 sequences, over 35% of them detected once, and under 20% sits in the top ten. The sample comprised blood. The receptors here all came from an older woman in good health.

This clonotype was seen a few times. This chain uses TRBV6-5 with TRBJ2-7, with TRBD2 matching over 7 bases. The V gene end was trimmed by 8 bases and the J gene end by 0 bases; junction bases not matched to a gene: 10. The V gene's germline CDR1 is MNHEY and CDR2 SVGAGI. CDR3 size: 15 residues. The CDR3 bases are TGTGCCAGCGCGTCTCCGGGAGGCCCCTCCTACGAGCAGTACTTC. It codes for CASASPGGPSYEQYF.

This clonotype was seen repeatedly, ten times or more. The rearrangement links TRBV27 to TRBJ2-7, with D possibly being TRBD1 (6 bases). V shed 5 bases and J shed 2 bases, with 13 bases lying between them. Germline lookup yields CDR1 MNHEY and CDR2 SMNVEV (reference sequence). This CDR3 is 14 amino acids long. The CDR3 DNA is TGTGCCAGCAGTCCGTCACAGGGAACCTACGAGCAGTACTTC. Its translation is CASSPSQGTYEQYF.

The gene calls are TRBV27 and TRBJ2-7; 9 nucleotides match TRBD1. This CDR3 comprises 17 residues. Germline CDR1 is MNHEY and CDR2 is SMNVEV (reference sequence). Germline trimming cut 3 bases from V and 2 bases from J; bases unmatched to any gene: 11. CDR3: CASSFQDPGQGTYEQYF. In DNA, the CDR3 is TGTGCCAGCAGTTTTCAAGACCCGGGACAGGGTACCTACGAGCAGTACTTC.

This chain connects TRBV2 to TRBJ1-5; the D is unclear. The V and J ends lost 6 bases and 11 bases respectively, with 11 bases between them. Germline CDR1 SNHLY, CDR2 FYNNEI. The CDR3 contains 11 residues. The CDR3 region is CASRGGVAQHF. The CDR3 nucleotides are TGTGCCAGCAGGGGCGGTGTGGCCCAGCATTTT.

This clonotype was seen a few times. This sequence joins TRBV2 and TRBJ2-3; 7 nucleotides match TRBD1. V lost 5 bases and J lost 4; bases outside the gene matches: 12. The CDR3 sequence is 16 residues long. The germline gives CDR1 SNHLY, CDR2 FYNNEI. CDR3 region: CASSLQGEGSSDTQYF. CDR3 bases: TGTGCCAGCAGTTTGCAGGGGGAAGGGAGCTCAGATACGCAGTATTTT.